These 21 T cell receptor beta chains were sequenced from one sample in a study of T cell responses to AZD1222 COVID-19 vaccine. Here immunoSEQ multiplex PCR was the method, and the copy in TCRdb shows in-frame clones only, minus some. This table has tens of thousands of clones, roughly 88% appearing once. This specimen consisted of peripheral blood, obtained 28 days after the second AZD1222 dose. These receptors all stem from an adult who received the AZD1222 COVID-19 vaccine.

This sequence joins TRBV7-2 and TRBJ1-1; unclear D gene. This CDR3 has 15 amino acids. Germline-derived CDR1 and CDR2 are SGHTA and FQGNSA. Trimming removed 1 base from V and 0 bases from J, with 9 bases in between. The CDR3, as DNA: TGTGCCAGCAGCTTAGGGGAGGGAATGAACACTGAAGCTTTCTTT. Translation gives CASSLGEGMNTEAFF.

J is TRBJ2-1 and V is TRBV6-5; D is unresolved. V was shortened by 6 bases and J by 6 bases, with 12 bases between the two germline ends. The germline V gene encodes CDR1 MNHEY and CDR2 SVGAGI. CDR3 length: 13 residues. In DNA, the CDR3 is TGTGCCAGCAGCCCGAGCATAGGCAATGAGCAGTTCTTC. Protein product: CASSPSIGNEQFF.

This chain links TRBV7-6 with TRBJ1-1, with 7 bases lining up with TRBD1. The CDR3 runs 15 residues. Unmatched junction bases numbered 8, after V lost 4 bases and J lost 3 bases. Germline V gene lookup returns CDR1 SGHVS and CDR2 FNYEAQ. CDR3 nucleotide sequence: TGTGCCAGCAGCTCCGGGACAGTAAAACACACTGAAGCTTTCTTT. Amino acid sequence: CASSSGTVKHTEAFF.

V usage is TRBV12-3 or TRBV12-4 and J usage is TRBJ1-2; the D is unclear. V was shortened by 6 bases and J by 6 bases, with 14 bases between the two germline ends. The CDR3 totals 13 residues. This chain's CDR3 is CASRPTGENGYTF. CDR3 coding DNA: TGTGCCAGCAGGCCTACTGGTGAGAATGGCTACACCTTC.

V gene TRBV7-8 combines with J gene TRBJ2-2; D may correspond to TRBD1 or TRBD2 (7 bases each). The V end was cut by 5 bases, the J end by 9 bases, with 16 bases between. CDR1 and CDR2 from the germline V gene are SGHVS and FQNEAQ. CDR3 size: 14 residues. In DNA, the CDR3 is TGTGCCAGCAGCCTCCAGGGGGGGGGAAGGGAGCTGTTTTTT. This translates into CASSLQGGGRELFF.

The rearrangement joins TRBV6-1 to TRBJ1-1; D unresolved. The CDR3 covers 13 residues. Germline loops: CDR1 MNHNS, CDR2 SASEGT. Trimming left V 2 bases short and J 0 bases short, with 4 bases between. CDR3 DNA sequence: TGTGCCAGCAGTGAATACATGAACACTGAAGCTTTCTTT. Residues: CASSEYMNTEAFF.

This clone was recorded once. This rearrangement joins TRBV2 to TRBJ2-3; tentative D call: TRBD2 (7 bases). Trimming stripped 4 bases from V and 0 bases from J, with 14 bases between. CDR3 length equals 16 residues. The germline gives CDR1 SNHLY, CDR2 FYNNEI. The CDR3 reads CASSGGGRVSTDTQYF. CDR3 coding DNA: TGTGCCAGCAGTGGGGGGGGCAGAGTCAGCACAGATACGCAGTATTTT. The full variable domain, in which reference TRBV2 and TRBJ2-3 provide the parts outside the CDR3, is EPEVTQTPSHQVTQMGQEVILRCVPISNHLYFYWYRQILGQKVEFLVSFYNNEISEKSEIFDDQFSVERPDGSNFTLKIRSTKLEDSAMYFCASSGGGRVSTDTQYFGPGTRLTVL.

This clone is a singleton in its sample. The V call is TRBV18, the J call TRBJ1-1, with unresolved D. The V gene lost 2 bases and the J gene lost 6 bases, with 13 bases spanning the gap. Germline values: CDR1 KGHSH, CDR2 LQKENI. The CDR3 runs 14 residues. CDR3 coding DNA: TGTGCCAGCTCACCAGACGTATCGCTTTCTGAAGCTTTCTTT. Amino acids: CASSPDVSLSEAFF.

This clone was picked up one time. The gene calls are TRBV2 and TRBJ2-2; 7 bases are a match to TRBD1. The V gene's germline CDR1 is SNHLY and CDR2 FYNNEI. V gave up 9 bases and J gave up 9 bases; unmatched junction bases: 4. The CDR3 is made up of 11 amino acids. CDR3 bases: TGTGCCAGTACGGGACAGAGGGAGCTGTTTTTT. This translates into CASTGQRELFF.

The J gene is TRBJ2-1, the V gene TRBV7-3, with D perhaps matching TRBD1 or TRBD2 (5 bases each). Germline CDR1 SGHTA, CDR2 FQGTGA. Trimming left V 5 bases short and J 6 bases short, with 14 bases between. The CDR3 has 14 amino acids. CDR3 sequence reads: CASSGSGPANEQFF. The CDR3 bases are TGTGCCAGCAGCGGGTCGGGACCAGCCAATGAGCAGTTCTTC.

The rearrangement links TRBV19 to TRBJ1-1, with 10 bases identical to TRBD1. Trimming cost V 3 bases and J 5 bases; bases outside gene matches: 9. There are 16 residues in the CDR3. Germline V gene lookup returns CDR1 LNHDA and CDR2 SQIVND (reference sequence). CDR3 sequence: CASSIQTGGSGTEAFF. CDR3 in DNA: TGTGCCAGTAGTATTCAGACAGGGGGCTCGGGAACTGAAGCTTTCTTT.

This chain connects TRBV2 to TRBJ1-4; D gene ambiguous. Germline V gives CDR1 SNHLY, CDR2 FYNNEI. This CDR3 has 13 amino acids. Between the trimmed V and J ends, which lost 8 bases and 5 bases, there was a span of 12 bases. The CDR3 nucleotides are TGTGCCAGCTTCTCTGCCGGGAATGAAAAACTGTTTTTT. Amino acid sequence: CASFSAGNEKLFF.

The genes are TRBV27 and TRBJ1-5; no reliable D call. With 3 bases removed from V and 4 bases from J, the gap between germline ends came to 10 bases. The CDR3 has 14 amino acids. The germline V gene encodes CDR1 MNHEY and CDR2 SMNVEV (reference sequence). DNA of the CDR3: TGTGCCAGCAGTTTGGTCTTCGGGAATCAGCCCCAGCATTTT. Translation gives CASSLVFGNQPQHF.

J is TRBJ2-5 and V is TRBV28, with 7 bases that match TRBD2. Trimming cost V 4 bases and J 5 bases; bases outside gene matches: 4. CDR3 length: 13 residues. Germline V lookup: CDR1 MDHEN, CDR2 SYDVKM. The DNA for the CDR3 is TGTGCCAGCAGTTCGGGGGAGGGGGAGACCCAGTACTTC. Amino acids: CASSSGEGETQYF.

The genes are TRBV12-5 and TRBJ2-3; 7 bases match TRBD2. The trim removed 5 bases at V and 0 bases at J, leaving 2 bases unmatched. Germline assignment: CDR1 LGHNT and CDR2 FRNRAP. CDR3 size: 14 residues. CDR3 region: CASGLGGSTDTQYF. CDR3 DNA: TGTGCTAGTGGTCTCGGGGGGAGCACAGATACGCAGTATTTT.

The rearrangement links TRBV30 to TRBJ1-2, with TRBD1 as a possible D gene (6 bases). Germline V gene lookup returns CDR1 GTSNPN and CDR2 SVGIG (reference sequence). This CDR3 contains 12 residues. Trimming took 0 bases from V and 6 from J, leaving 8 bases between them. Here the CDR3 reads CAWSVGGNGYTF. CDR3 in DNA: TGTGCCTGGAGTGTAGGGGGGAATGGCTACACCTTC.

The V gene is TRBV2, the J gene TRBJ1-6, with D perhaps matching TRBD1 (6 bases). This CDR3 has 14 residues. Trimming shortened V by 3 bases and J by 9 bases, and 12 bases separated the two germline ends. Per germline, CDR1 SNHLY and CDR2 FYNNEI. CDR3 residues: CASSDQGRGSPLHF. The CDR3, as DNA: TGTGCCAGCAGTGATCAGGGGCGAGGTTCACCCCTCCACTTT. The complete variable domain, with remaining parts taken from reference TRBV2 and TRBJ1-6, reads EPEVTQTPSHQVTQMGQEVILRCVPISNHLYFYWYRQILGQKVEFLVSFYNNEISEKSEIFDDQFSVERPDGSNFTLKIRSTKLEDSAMYFCASSDQGRGSPLHFGNGTRLTVT.

This clone was recorded only once. The chain couples TRBV19 to TRBJ2-3, with D possibly being TRBD1 (5 bases). V lost 2 bases and J lost 5, with 11 bases in between. The germline gives CDR1 LNHDA, CDR2 SQIVND (reference sequence). The CDR3 loop spans 14 amino acids. CDR3 sequence (DNA): TGTGCCAGTAGTATAAGGACACCCAGAGATACGCAGTATTTT. This codes for CASSIRTPRDTQYF.

The V gene is TRBV3-1 (or the pseudogene TRBV3-2), the J gene TRBJ2-3; 7 bases align to TRBD2. CDR1 is LGHDT and CDR2 is YNNKEL in the germline V gene (reference sequence). Trimming at V came to 4 bases and at J to 2 bases, leaving 6 bases not matched to a gene. There are 15 residues in the CDR3. The CDR3 loop is CASSRSGKFTDTQYF. For the CDR3, the DNA is TGTGCCAGCAGCCGCAGCGGGAAATTCACAGATACGCAGTATTTT.

The J gene is TRBJ1-5, the V gene TRBV7-2; D is ambiguous. CDR3 size: 15 residues. The V and J ends lost 1 base and 4 bases respectively, with 11 bases between them. Looked up from germline, CDR1 is SGHTA and CDR2 is FQGNSA. DNA for the CDR3: TGTGCCAGCAGCTTAGTGCCAGGAGCTAATCAGCCCCAGCATTTT. As protein: CASSLVPGANQPQHF.

The chain combines TRBV4-3 with TRBJ1-2, with 7 bases matching TRBD1. V shed 0 bases, J shed 7 bases, and the junction held 11 bases outside the gene matches. The CDR3 loop spans 16 amino acids. The germline CDR1 and CDR2 sequences are LGHNA and YSLEER. CDR3 residues: CASSQDVGQGELGYTF. CDR3 in DNA: TGCGCCAGCAGCCAAGATGTTGGGCAGGGGGAGCTTGGCTACACCTTC.